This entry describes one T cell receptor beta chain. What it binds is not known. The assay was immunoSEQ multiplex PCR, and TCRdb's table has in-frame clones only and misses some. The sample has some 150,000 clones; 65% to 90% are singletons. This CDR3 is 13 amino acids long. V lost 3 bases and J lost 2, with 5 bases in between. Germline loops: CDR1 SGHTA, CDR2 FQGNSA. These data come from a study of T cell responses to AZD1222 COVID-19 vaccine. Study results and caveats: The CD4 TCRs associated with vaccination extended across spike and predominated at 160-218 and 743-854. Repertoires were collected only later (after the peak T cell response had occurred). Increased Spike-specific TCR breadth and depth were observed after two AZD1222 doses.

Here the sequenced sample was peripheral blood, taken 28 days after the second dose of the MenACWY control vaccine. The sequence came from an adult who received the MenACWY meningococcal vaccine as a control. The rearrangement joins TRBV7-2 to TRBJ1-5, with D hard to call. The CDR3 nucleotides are TGTGCCAGCAGCTTGCGGGGCAATCAGCCCCAGCATTTT. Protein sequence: CASSLRGNQPQHF.